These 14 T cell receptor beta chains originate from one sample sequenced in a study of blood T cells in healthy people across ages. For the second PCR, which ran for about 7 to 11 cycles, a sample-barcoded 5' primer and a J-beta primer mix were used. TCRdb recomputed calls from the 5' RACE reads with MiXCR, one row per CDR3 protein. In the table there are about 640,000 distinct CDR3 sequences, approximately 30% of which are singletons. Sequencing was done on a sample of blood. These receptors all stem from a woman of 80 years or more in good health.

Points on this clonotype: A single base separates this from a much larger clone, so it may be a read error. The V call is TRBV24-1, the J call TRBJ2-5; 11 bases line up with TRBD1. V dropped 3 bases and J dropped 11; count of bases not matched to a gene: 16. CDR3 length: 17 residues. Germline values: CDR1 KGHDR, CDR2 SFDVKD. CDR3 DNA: TGTGCCACCAGTGATCCACCCGGGACAGGGGGGCGGAATGAGCAGTACTTC. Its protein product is CATSDPPGTGGRNEQYF.

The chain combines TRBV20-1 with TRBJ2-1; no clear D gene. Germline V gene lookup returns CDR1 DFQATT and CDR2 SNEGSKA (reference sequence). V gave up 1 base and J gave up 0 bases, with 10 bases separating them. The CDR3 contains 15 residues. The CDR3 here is CSARVLEDSYNEQFF. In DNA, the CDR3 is TGCAGTGCTAGAGTCCTAGAGGACTCCTACAATGAGCAGTTCTTC.

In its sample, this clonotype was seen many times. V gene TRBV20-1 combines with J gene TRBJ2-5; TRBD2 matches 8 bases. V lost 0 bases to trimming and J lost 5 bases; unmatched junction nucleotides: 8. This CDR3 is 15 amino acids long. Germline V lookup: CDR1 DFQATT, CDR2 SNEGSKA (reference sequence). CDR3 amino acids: CSARDGGGGSETQYF. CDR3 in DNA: TGCAGTGCTAGAGATGGGGGCGGGGGGTCCGAGACCCAGTACTTC.

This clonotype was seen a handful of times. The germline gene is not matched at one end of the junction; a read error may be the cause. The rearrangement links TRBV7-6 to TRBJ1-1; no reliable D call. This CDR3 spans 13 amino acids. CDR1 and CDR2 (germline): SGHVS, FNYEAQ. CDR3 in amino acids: CAGSADTNTEAFF. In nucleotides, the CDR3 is TGTGCCGGCAGCGCAGACACGAACACTGAAGCTTTCTTT.

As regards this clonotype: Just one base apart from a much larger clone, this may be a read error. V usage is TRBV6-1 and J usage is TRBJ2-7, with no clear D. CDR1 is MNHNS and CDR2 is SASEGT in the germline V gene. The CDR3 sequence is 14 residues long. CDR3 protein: CAGSDPLGSYEQYF. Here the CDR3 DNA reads TGTGCCGGCAGTGACCCACTCGGCTCCTACGAGCAGTACTTC.

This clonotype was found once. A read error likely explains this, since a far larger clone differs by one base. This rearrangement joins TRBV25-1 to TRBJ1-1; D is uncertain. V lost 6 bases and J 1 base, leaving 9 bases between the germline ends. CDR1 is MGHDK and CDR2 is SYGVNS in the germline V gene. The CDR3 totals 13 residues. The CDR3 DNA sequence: TGTGCCAGCAGCCCCAGCCCGAACACTGAAGCTTTCTTT. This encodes CASSPSPNTEAFF.

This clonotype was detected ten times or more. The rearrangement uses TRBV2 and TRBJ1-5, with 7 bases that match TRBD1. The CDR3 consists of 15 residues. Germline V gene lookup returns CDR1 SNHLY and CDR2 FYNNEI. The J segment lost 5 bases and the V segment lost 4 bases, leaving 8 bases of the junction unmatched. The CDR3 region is CASSVGTDVHQPQHF. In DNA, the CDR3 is TGTGCCAGCAGTGTAGGGACAGACGTCCATCAGCCCCAGCATTTT.

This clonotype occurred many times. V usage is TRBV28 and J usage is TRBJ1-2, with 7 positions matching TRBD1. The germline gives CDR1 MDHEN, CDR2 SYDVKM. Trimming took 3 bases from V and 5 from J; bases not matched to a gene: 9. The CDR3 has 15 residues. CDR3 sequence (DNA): TGTGCCAGCAGTTTGGCTAACAGGGGATTATATGGCTACACCTTC. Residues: CASSLANRGLYGYTF.

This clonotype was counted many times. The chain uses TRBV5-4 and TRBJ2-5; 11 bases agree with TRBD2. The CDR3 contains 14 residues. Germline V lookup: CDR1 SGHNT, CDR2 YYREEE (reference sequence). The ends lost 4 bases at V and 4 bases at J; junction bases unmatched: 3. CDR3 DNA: TGTGCCAGCAGCGTTAGCGGGGGGGTAGAGACCCAGTACTTC. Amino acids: CASSVSGGVETQYF.

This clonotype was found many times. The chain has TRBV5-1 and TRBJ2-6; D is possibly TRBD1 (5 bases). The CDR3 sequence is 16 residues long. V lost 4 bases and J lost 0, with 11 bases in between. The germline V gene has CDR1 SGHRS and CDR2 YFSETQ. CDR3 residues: CASSGDSPSGANVLTF. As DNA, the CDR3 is TGCGCCAGCAGCGGAGACAGTCCCTCTGGGGCCAACGTCCTGACTTTC.

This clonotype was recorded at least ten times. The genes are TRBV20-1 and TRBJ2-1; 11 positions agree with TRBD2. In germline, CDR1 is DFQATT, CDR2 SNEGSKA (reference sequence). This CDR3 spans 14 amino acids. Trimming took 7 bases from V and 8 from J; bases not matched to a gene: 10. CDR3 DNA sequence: TGCAGTGGCGACCCGACTAGCGGGGCGGATGAGCAGTTCTTC. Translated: CSGDPTSGADEQFF.

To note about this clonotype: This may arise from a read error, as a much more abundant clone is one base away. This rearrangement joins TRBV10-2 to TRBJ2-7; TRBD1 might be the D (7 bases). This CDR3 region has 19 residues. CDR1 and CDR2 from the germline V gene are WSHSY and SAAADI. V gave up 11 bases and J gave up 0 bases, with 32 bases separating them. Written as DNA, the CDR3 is TGCGCCCCACGTCCAGGGGGGTGGGGACAAGTGGGACCCTCCTACGAGCAGTACTTC. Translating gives CAPRPGGWGQVGPSYEQYF.

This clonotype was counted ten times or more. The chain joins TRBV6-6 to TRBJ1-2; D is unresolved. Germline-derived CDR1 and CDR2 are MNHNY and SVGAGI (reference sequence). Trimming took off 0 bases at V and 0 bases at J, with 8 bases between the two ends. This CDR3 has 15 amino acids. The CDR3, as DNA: TGTGCCAGCAGTTACTCTCCGGGATCTAACTATGGCTACACCTTC. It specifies CASSYSPGSNYGYTF.

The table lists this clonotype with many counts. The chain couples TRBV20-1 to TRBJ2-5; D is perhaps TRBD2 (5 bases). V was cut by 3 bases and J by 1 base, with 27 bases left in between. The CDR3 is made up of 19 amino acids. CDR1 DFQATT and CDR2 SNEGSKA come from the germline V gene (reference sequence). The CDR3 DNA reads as TGCAGTGCTAGCAAAGCCTCCGGGGATGCCTTGGGCCTCCAAGAGACCCAGTACTTC. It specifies CSASKASGDALGLQETQYF.